The 10 T cell receptor beta chains in this list originate from one sample, sequenced in a study of cytomegalovirus exposure and HLA in healthy donors. The PCR made use of 60 Vbeta and 13 Jbeta primers. The protocol was immunoSEQ multiplex PCR, while the TCRdb copy is restricted to in-frame clones and leaves out a portion. The sample includes about 180,000 clones, around 77% seen only once; the top ten take approximately 2.5%. The sequenced sample consisted of PBMCs. These receptors all come from a man aged 55 to 70 in good health and CMV-seronegative.

CDR3 residues: CASSIGGQGTDTQYF. Here the CDR3 DNA reads TGTGCCAGCAGCATAGGGGGACAGGGCACAGATACGCAGTATTTT. V is TRBV7-3 and J is TRBJ2-3; 8 nucleotides match TRBD1. Trimming took 5 bases from V and 1 from J; bases not matched to a gene: 5. Germline V gene lookup returns CDR1 SGHTA and CDR2 FQGTGA. CDR3 length: 15 amino acids. The entire variable domain, with the rest obtained from reference TRBV7-3 and TRBJ2-3, is as follows: GAGVSQTPSNKVTEKGKYVELRCDPISGHTALYWYRQSLGQGPEFLIYFQGTGAADDSGLPNDRFFAVRPEGSVSTLKIQRTERGDSAVYLCASSIGGQGTDTQYFGPGTRLTVL.

V usage is TRBV5-4 and J usage is TRBJ1-1; 7 nucleotides agree with TRBD1. The CDR3 has 15 residues. The germline V gene encodes CDR1 SGHNT and CDR2 YYREEE (reference sequence). V dropped 4 bases and J dropped 1; count of bases not matched to a gene: 7. CDR3 nucleotide sequence: TGTGCCAGCAGCGCAGGGACAGTCCCGAACACTGAAGCTTTCTTT. This codes for CASSAGTVPNTEAFF.

The CDR3 nucleotides are TGTGCCAGCAGCCAATCCGGGTCAGGGGGCCTAAATGAGCAGTTCTTC. It translates to CASSQSGSGGLNEQFF. V is TRBV14 and J is TRBJ2-1; 8 bases align to TRBD1. The trim removed 2 bases at V and 7 bases at J, leaving 10 bases unmatched. The germline V gene encodes CDR1 SGHDN and CDR2 FVKESK. This CDR3 contains 16 residues.

The table lists this clone with a few counts. The J gene is TRBJ2-7, the V gene TRBV5-1; a possible D gene is TRBD1 (5 bases). CDR3 length: 15 residues. V lost 0 bases and J 3 bases, leaving 13 bases between the germline ends. CDR1 is SGHRS, CDR2 YFSETQ, per germline. CDR3 sequence: CASSLGSGPLYEQYF. CDR3 coding DNA: TGCGCCAGCAGCTTGGGCTCAGGGCCCCTCTACGAGCAGTACTTC.

V and J are TRBV5-1 and TRBJ2-2; 7 bases agree with TRBD1. CDR3 size: 17 residues. V shed 6 bases and J 5 bases; nucleotides not matched to a gene: 16. The germline gives CDR1 SGHRS, CDR2 YFSETQ. For the CDR3, the DNA is TGCGCCAGCATGGATCCTAGACAGGGTCCGGGGACCGGGGAGCTGTTTTTT. Its translation: CASMDPRQGPGTGELFF.

This chain links TRBV27 with TRBJ1-4; tentative D call: TRBD1 (6 bases). The CDR3 totals 13 residues. Trimming left V 4 bases short and J 8 bases short, with 11 bases between. The germline V gene encodes CDR1 MNHEY and CDR2 SMNVEV (reference sequence). The CDR3 nucleotides read TGTGCCAGCAGTTCCGGACAGACAGAAAAACTGTTTTTT. Amino acid sequence: CASSSGQTEKLFF.

The chain uses TRBV27 and TRBJ2-3; D gene ambiguous. The V end was cut by 4 bases, the J end by 2 bases, with 10 bases between. Germline CDR1 and CDR2: MNHEY and SMNVEV (reference sequence). This CDR3 contains 14 residues. This chain's CDR3 is CASSYFPNTDTQYF. In DNA, the CDR3 is TGTGCCAGCAGTTACTTCCCTAACACAGATACGCAGTATTTT.

V gene TRBV12-5 combines with J gene TRBJ1-6; TRBD1 agrees at 9 bases. Germline loops: CDR1 LGHNT, CDR2 FRNRAP. This CDR3 has 17 residues. V dropped 1 base and J dropped 7; count of bases not matched to a gene: 8. This CDR3 reads CASGLGYRDRENSPLHF. In nucleotides, the CDR3 is TGTGCTAGTGGTTTGGGATATCGGGACAGGGAAAATTCACCCCTCCACTTT.

The chain is built from TRBV30 and TRBJ1-4; D may be TRBD1 (6 bases). The CDR3 is 15 residues long. V lost 1 base and J lost 7, with 16 bases in between. The germline gives CDR1 GTSNPN, CDR2 SVGIG (reference sequence). CDR3 protein: CAWSEPQGGVEKLFF. Here the CDR3 DNA reads TGTGCCTGGAGTGAACCACAGGGTGGCGTTGAAAAACTGTTTTTT.

This rearrangement joins TRBV5-1 to TRBJ1-1, with a possible D match to TRBD1 (5 bases). The CDR3 covers 16 residues. Trimming removed 4 bases from V and 6 bases from J, with 22 bases in between. Germline V gene data show CDR1 as SGHRS and CDR2 as YFSETQ. The CDR3, as DNA: TGCGCCAGCAGCGCCGCCCGGGACTCGGGAGGGGCTGAAGCTTTCTTT. It translates to CASSAARDSGGAEAFF.